This is a list of T cell receptor beta chains from one sample in a study of T cell responses to AZD1222 COVID-19 vaccine. Method: immunoSEQ multiplex PCR; TCRdb's copy keeps in-frame clones and lacks some. The sample lists about 170,000 clones; around 88% were seen once. Specimen: peripheral blood, collected 28 days after the second AZD1222 dose. Receptors originate from an adult who received the AZD1222 COVID-19 vaccine. The CDR3 runs from the conserved cysteine through the conserved F or W. The D gene is left open where the match is weak. Rows may omit the clone size; those that give it use once, few, many or a size class.

d_gene: .; abundance: .; j_gene: TRBJ1-1; v_gene: TRBV5-1; CDR3nt: TGCGCCAGCAGAAGGGGGGTAGAATTCTTGGGTATGAACACTGAAGCTTTCTTT; CDR3aa: CASRRGVEFLGMNTEAFF
d_gene: TRBD1; abundance: .; j_gene: TRBJ2-4; v_gene: TRBV4-3; CDR3nt: TGCGCCAGCAGCCAAGATCGGGGACAGGGGACAAACATTCAGTACTTC; CDR3aa: CASSQDRGQGTNIQYF
d_gene: .; abundance: .; j_gene: TRBJ1-1; v_gene: TRBV18; CDR3nt: TGTGCCAGCTCGCCTCCAGGGTGGGGGGAAACTGAAGCTTTCTTT; CDR3aa: CASSPPGWGETEAFF
d_gene: .; abundance: .; j_gene: TRBJ2-7; v_gene: TRBV5-1; CDR3nt: TGCGCCAGCAGCTCGGCAAGGACCCGAACACTACTTGAGCAGTACTTC; CDR3aa: CASSSARTRTLLEQYF
d_gene: TRBD1; abundance: few; j_gene: TRBJ1-2; v_gene: TRBV5-1; CDR3nt: TGCGCCAGCAGCTCCCGGGGACAGGGTAGTGGCTACACCTTC; CDR3aa: CASSSRGQGSGYTF
d_gene: .; abundance: .; j_gene: TRBJ1-5; v_gene: TRBV4-2; CDR3nt: TGTGCCAGCAGCCAAGATCGGGTTACGAGTCAGCCCCAGCATTTT; CDR3aa: CASSQDRVTSQPQHF
d_gene: .; abundance: .; j_gene: TRBJ1-1; v_gene: TRBV12-3/TRBV12-4; CDR3nt: TGTGCCAGCACCCAGGGCAGGGTACCTGAAGCTTTCTTT; CDR3aa: CASTQGRVPEAFF
d_gene: .; abundance: .; j_gene: TRBJ2-7; v_gene: TRBV15; CDR3nt: TGTGCCACCAGCCCCCGGGCTATCCCGAGGCACTACGAGCAGTACTTC; CDR3aa: CATSPRAIPRHYEQYF
d_gene: .; abundance: once; j_gene: TRBJ1-2; v_gene: TRBV5-4; CDR3nt: TGTGCCAGCAGCCCCAGGGTAAACTATGGCTACACCTTC; CDR3aa: CASSPRVNYGYTF
d_gene: TRBD2; abundance: .; j_gene: TRBJ2-3; v_gene: TRBV6-6; CDR3nt: TGTGCCAGCAGTCCATGGGGGGGGGACCACTCGCGCCGCACAGATACGCAGTATTTT; CDR3aa: CASSPWGGDHSRRTDTQYF